This entry concerns a single T cell receptor beta chain. Which antigen it targets is not known. No much larger clone exists at a distance of one base, and base qualities are not known. Libraries were prepared through the immunoSEQ multiplex PCR assay. T cell repertoires were profiled with deep sequencing of rearranged TCR beta loci together with multiparametric flow cytometry. TCRdb took over this immuneACCESS table, retaining in-frame rearrangements with V and J assigned. Such tables are incomplete; in checked studies, under half of the missing clones stem from an unresolved V gene, and the remainder is unexplained. This sample lists under 30,000 clones; approximately 90% were detected once. The ten top clones hold around 46% of the sample. This entry comes from a study of lymphopenia after photon versus proton radiotherapy (dated by TCRdb to about 2019). Context from the whole study: In patients with gastrointestinal tumors who developed high-grade lymphopenia, the study compared the immunological effects of photon radiation therapy with those of proton radiation therapy. The cohort included 15 to 20 patients with gastrointestinal tumors who developed lymphopenia after receiving either photon or proton therapy. The study aimed to characterize how the two radiation modalities differ in their impact on the immune system.

For CDR1 and CDR2, the germline V gene lists SGHTA and FQGNSA. Trimming takes 1 base from V and 6 bases from J, and the germline ends sit 13 bases apart. The CDR3 runs 15 amino acids, cysteine and phenylalanine included. Only the CDR3 DNA stays, 45 bases, in frame from base 1. What the work shows at the level of the full study, not this receptor alone: During treatment, patients who received proton therapy stayed relatively stable, whereas patients who received photon therapy lost naive T cells and TCR diversity and gained effector/memory populations. Among patients across the cohort who died, overall survival time showed an inverse correlation with a larger post-nadir drop in TCR diversity. The survival association was examined only in patients who died, and the authors described better survival with proton therapy as a possibility, not as a demonstrated result. After the lymphocyte count nadir, photon-treated repertoires showed oligoclonal expansion, especially of CD8+ Temra cells, which drove the drop in diversity.

The V and J genes are TRBV7-2 and TRBJ2-1; the D gene cannot be named for sure. The specimen was peripheral blood, collected from a patient treated with proton-based radiotherapy. The clonotype comes from a woman in her sixties with cholangiocarcinoma. Some clones in this sample may be carry-over from other donors' samples. The sequenced DNA: TGTGCCAGCAGCTTAGTTTGGTCCTCGGGCAATGAGCAGTTCTTC. This encodes CASSLVWSSGNEQFF.